The clone carrying this TCR beta chain has a count of ten or more. Its antigen is not known. Patients aged 18 to 65 had newly diagnosed hyperthyroidism that had lasted under 2 months. Uncontrolled infection, other autoimmune disease, pregnancy and lactation each barred patients from inclusion. Used for diagnoses were clinical symptoms, serum thyroxine and TRAb, thyroid ultrasound and orbital computed tomography. Regions amplified from RNA transcripts were the TCR beta CDR3 regions. TCR CDR3 regions were first amplified by RT-PCR with HTBI primers. TCRdb re-called the multiplex PCR reads through MiXCR, storing one row per CDR3 protein. The sample lists about 610,000 distinct CDR3 sequences; roughly 46% were seen once. These data originate in a study of T cells in Graves' hyperthyroidism and ophthalmopathy. Study findings and constraints: Before onset, ophthalmopathy was predicted by the model a median around 6.2 months earlier.

The specimen was peripheral blood or thyroid tissue (not recorded which). This clonotype was obtained from a woman in her late teens or twenties with Graves' hyperthyroidism.

This CDR3 reads CASSLGQAHEQYF. In DNA, the CDR3 is TGTGCCAGCAGTTTAGGCCAGGCCCACGAGCAGTACTTC. V is TRBV12-3 or TRBV12-4 and J is TRBJ2-7; no reliable D call. The V gene lost 1 base and the J gene lost 5 bases, with 9 bases spanning the gap. The CDR3 sequence is 13 residues long.